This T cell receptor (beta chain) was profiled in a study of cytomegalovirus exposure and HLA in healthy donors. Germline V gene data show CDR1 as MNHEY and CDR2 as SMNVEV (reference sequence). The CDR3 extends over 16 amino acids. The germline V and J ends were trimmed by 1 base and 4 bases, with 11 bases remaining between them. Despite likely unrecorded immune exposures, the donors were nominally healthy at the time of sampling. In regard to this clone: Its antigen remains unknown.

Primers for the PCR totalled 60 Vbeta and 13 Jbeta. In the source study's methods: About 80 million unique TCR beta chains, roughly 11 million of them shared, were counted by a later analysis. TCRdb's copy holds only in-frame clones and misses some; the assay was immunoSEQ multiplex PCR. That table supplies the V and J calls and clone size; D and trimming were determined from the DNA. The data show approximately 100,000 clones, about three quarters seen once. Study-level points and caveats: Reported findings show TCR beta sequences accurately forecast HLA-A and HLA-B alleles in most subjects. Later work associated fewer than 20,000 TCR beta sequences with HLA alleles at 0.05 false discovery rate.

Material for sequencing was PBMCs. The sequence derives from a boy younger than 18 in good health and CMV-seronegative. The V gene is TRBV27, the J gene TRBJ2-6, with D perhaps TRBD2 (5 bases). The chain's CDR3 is CASSLFGSGGANVLTF. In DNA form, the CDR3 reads TGTGCCAGCAGTTTATTTGGGAGTGGCGGGGCCAACGTCCTGACTTTC.